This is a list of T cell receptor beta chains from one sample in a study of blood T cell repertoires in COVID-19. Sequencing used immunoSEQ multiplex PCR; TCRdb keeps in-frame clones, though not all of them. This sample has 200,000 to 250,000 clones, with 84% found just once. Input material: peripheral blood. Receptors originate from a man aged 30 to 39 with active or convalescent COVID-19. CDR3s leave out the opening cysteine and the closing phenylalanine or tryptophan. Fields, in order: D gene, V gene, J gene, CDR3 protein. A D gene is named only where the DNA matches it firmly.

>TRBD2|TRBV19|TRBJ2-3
ASRRGLAETDTQY
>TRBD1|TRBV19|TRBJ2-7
ASRGLGTDYEQY
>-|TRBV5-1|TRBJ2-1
ASSPGNSYNEQF
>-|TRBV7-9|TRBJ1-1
ASSLARNTEAF
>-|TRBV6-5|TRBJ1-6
ASRGGPRDNSPLH
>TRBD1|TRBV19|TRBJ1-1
ATGLGQGREAF
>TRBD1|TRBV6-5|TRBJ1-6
ASRETGIVSSPLH
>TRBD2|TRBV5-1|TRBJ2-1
ASSLGLAGDNEQF
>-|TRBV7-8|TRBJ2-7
ASSTENHYGQY
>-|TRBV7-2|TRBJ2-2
ASSPGTFPGELF
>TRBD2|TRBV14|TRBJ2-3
ASSPYSGGGTDTQY
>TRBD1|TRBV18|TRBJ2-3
ASSPPSGTGGVNTQY
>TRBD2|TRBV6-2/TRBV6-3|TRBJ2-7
ASSYGTSGRSYEQY
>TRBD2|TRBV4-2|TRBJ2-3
ASSQDSRLAGGYRRTDTQY
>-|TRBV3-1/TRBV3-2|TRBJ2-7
ASSHGRSSYEQY
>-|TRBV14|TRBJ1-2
ASSQGGIYYGYT
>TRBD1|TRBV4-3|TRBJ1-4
ASSRTGVGATNEKLF
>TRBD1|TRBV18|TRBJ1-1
ASSPRQGWLGTEAF
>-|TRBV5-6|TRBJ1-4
ASLLRGATNEKLF
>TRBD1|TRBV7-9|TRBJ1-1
ASSSDRGVNTEAF
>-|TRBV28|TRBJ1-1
ASSRQGVPEAF
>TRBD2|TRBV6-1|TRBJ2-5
ASSEVGSGGPQETQY
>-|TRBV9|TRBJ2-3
ASRRDSRDTQY
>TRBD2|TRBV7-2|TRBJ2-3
ASRRPGLVGDTQY
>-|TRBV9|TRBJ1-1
ASSPRGGIVTEAF
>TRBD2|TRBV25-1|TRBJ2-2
ASSGPGGGPTGELF